The clone carrying this T cell receptor beta chain was picked up one time. Antigen specificity is unknown. These data are taken from a study of immune evolution from preneoplasia to lung adenocarcinoma. General study results and limits: From normal lung to invasive adenocarcinoma, top clone frequencies appeared to decrease.

This CDR3 contains 17 residues. After removal of 0 bases from V and 3 bases from J, the junction contained 5 bases not matched to a gene. Per germline, CDR1 LGHNA and CDR2 YNFKEQ. H&E slides confirmed each diagnosis, reviewed by two pathologists independently. Libraries were prepared by immunoSEQ multiplex PCR; TCRdb keeps only in-frame clonotypes and omits some of them. The table has 3,700 or so clones, 82% seen once. The specimen sequenced was FFPE invasive lung adenocarcinoma tissue. The chain is built from TRBV4-2 and TRBJ2-2; 9 bases line up with TRBD2. The sequence was obtained from a person aged 65 to 85 with invasive lung adenocarcinoma. The CDR3 loop reads CASSQDPASGDTGELFF. The CDR3 coding sequence is TGTGCCAGCAGCCAAGATCCGGCTAGCGGGGACACCGGGGAGCTGTTTTTT.